These T cell receptor beta chains were read from a single sample in a study of identical twins. TCRdb called the 5' RACE reads again in MiXCR, with one record for every CDR3 protein. Counted here are approximately 350,000 distinct CDR3 sequences, more than 9% occurring once; the ten biggest clones make up approximately 7.5%. The same specimen was also included in a second study, on yellow fever vaccine responses in identical twins.

Sequencing was performed on CD8+ T cells sorted from blood. The receptor source for this set is a woman aged 18-29 years in good health. Both conserved end residues are part of each CDR3. Part of the rows lack a size; the others show once, few, many or a class for expanded clones.

abundance: .
v_gene: TRBV25-1
j_gene: TRBJ2-1
CDR3aa: CASSGRDRGSYNEQFF

abundance: few
v_gene: TRBV2
j_gene: TRBJ2-3
CDR3aa: CASSAGTSGSTDTQYF

abundance: few
v_gene: TRBV12-5
j_gene: TRBJ2-3
CDR3aa: CASGLVLGADTQYF

abundance: many
v_gene: TRBV5-5
j_gene: TRBJ2-5
CDR3aa: CASSFDMSPDETQYF

abundance: .
v_gene: TRBV9
j_gene: TRBJ1-1
CDR3aa: CASSVGTGPNTEAFF

abundance: many
v_gene: TRBV7-2
j_gene: TRBJ2-5
CDR3aa: CASSPVTRQETQYF

abundance: few
v_gene: TRBV12-3/TRBV12-4
j_gene: TRBJ1-2
CDR3aa: CASAPGGTGGFF

abundance: .
v_gene: TRBV12-3/TRBV12-4
j_gene: TRBJ2-5
CDR3aa: CASSGLAGAQGETQYF

abundance: few
v_gene: TRBV28
j_gene: TRBJ2-4
CDR3aa: CASSYRGTLAKNIQYF

abundance: few
v_gene: TRBV27
j_gene: TRBJ2-1
CDR3aa: CASRPGAYNEQFF

abundance: .
v_gene: TRBV7-9
j_gene: TRBJ2-3
CDR3aa: CASREPGPSTDTQYF

abundance: few
v_gene: TRBV28
j_gene: TRBJ1-1
CDR3aa: CASSVTGVRNTEAFF

abundance: .
v_gene: TRBV20-1
j_gene: TRBJ2-5
CDR3aa: CSATHGETREETQYF

abundance: many
v_gene: TRBV12-3/TRBV12-4
j_gene: TRBJ2-7
CDR3aa: CASSQIIYEQYF

abundance: .
v_gene: TRBV10-3
j_gene: TRBJ1-1
CDR3aa: CAISPGLKNTEAFF

abundance: many
v_gene: TRBV5-1
j_gene: TRBJ2-3
CDR3aa: CASSSLAATDTQYF

abundance: .
v_gene: TRBV7-6
j_gene: TRBJ2-1
CDR3aa: CASSLEVGLSNEQFF

abundance: few
v_gene: TRBV6-2/TRBV6-3
j_gene: TRBJ2-7
CDR3aa: CASSYGLAVPVEQYF

abundance: few
v_gene: TRBV28
j_gene: TRBJ2-3
CDR3aa: CATLDSTDTQYF

abundance: .
v_gene: TRBV2
j_gene: TRBJ2-3
CDR3aa: CTLSPQASSGPTTDTQYF

abundance: many
v_gene: TRBV29-1
j_gene: TRBJ2-5
CDR3aa: CSVEYAGSAETQYF

abundance: .
v_gene: TRBV28
j_gene: TRBJ2-1
CDR3aa: CASSFNGIGDEQFF

abundance: few
v_gene: TRBV28
j_gene: TRBJ2-1
CDR3aa: CASSFQDRGKQFF

abundance: few
v_gene: TRBV27
j_gene: TRBJ2-7
CDR3aa: CASSSTAVTYEQYF

abundance: many
v_gene: TRBV12-3/TRBV12-4
j_gene: TRBJ2-7
CDR3aa: CASSFGQSYEQYF

abundance: .
v_gene: TRBV18
j_gene: TRBJ1-5
CDR3aa: CASSPGTGWNNQPQHF

abundance: .
v_gene: TRBV7-9
j_gene: TRBJ2-2
CDR3aa: CASSLLHGGPGGLFF

abundance: .
v_gene: TRBV7-9
j_gene: TRBJ2-3
CDR3aa: CASRRLAGVYLDTQYF

abundance: .
v_gene: TRBV3-1
j_gene: TRBJ2-1
CDR3aa: CASSRPSGGAFEQFF